These 20 T cell receptor beta chains came from one sample sequenced in a study of OX40 agonist ivuxolimab in advanced cancers. This table comes from immunoSEQ multiplex PCR, and its TCRdb copy is limited to in-frame clones, with some not included. The sample has about 72,000 clones, approximately 84% seen once. Sequencing was performed on CD4+ or CD8+ T cells sorted from blood, taken in a trial of the OX40 agonist ivuxolimab. The receptors were gathered from an adult with an advanced solid tumor such as melanoma, head and neck, liver or kidney cancer.

For this clone: The sample holds other DNA sequences that translate to the same CDR3. The chain couples TRBV6-5 to TRBJ1-2; 8 bases are a match to TRBD1. V dropped 3 bases and J dropped 4; count of bases not matched to a gene: 1. Germline lookup yields CDR1 MNHEY and CDR2 SVGAGI. The CDR3 spans 13 residues. In DNA, the CDR3 is TGTGCCAGCAGTTATACAGGGGGCTATGGCTACACCTTC. Its translation is CASSYTGGYGYTF.

This clone counts as medium-sized. The J gene is TRBJ2-1, the V gene TRBV7-2; D may be TRBD1 (5 bases). V lost 1 base to trimming and J lost 8 bases, with 12 bases between them. CDR1 and CDR2 (germline): SGHTA, FQGNSA. There are 14 residues in the CDR3. CDR3 residues: CASSLVLQGDEQFF. CDR3 in DNA: TGTGCCAGCAGCTTAGTCCTGCAAGGGGATGAGCAGTTCTTC.

The chain is built from TRBV2 and TRBJ2-5, with D hard to call. V gave up 7 bases and J gave up 3 bases, with 12 bases separating them. This CDR3 has 13 residues. CDR1 SNHLY and CDR2 FYNNEI come from the germline V gene. DNA of the CDR3: TGTGCCAGCAATTACGACGTTGAAGAGACCCAGTACTTC. Amino acids: CASNYDVEETQYF.

The J gene is TRBJ2-2, the V gene TRBV27; D is undetermined. The CDR3 loop spans 13 amino acids. The V and J ends lost 2 bases and 5 bases respectively, with 6 bases between them. Per the germline V gene, CDR1 is MNHEY and CDR2 is SMNVEV (reference sequence). Here the CDR3 reads CASSLPRTGELFF. CDR3 DNA sequence: TGTGCCAGCAGTTTACCCCGGACCGGGGAGCTGTTTTTT.

This sequence joins TRBV14 and TRBJ2-7, with D possibly matching TRBD2 (6 bases). The CDR3 runs 14 residues. The germline V gene has CDR1 SGHDN and CDR2 FVKESK. The germline V and J ends were trimmed by 0 bases and 2 bases, with 8 bases remaining between them. This CDR3 reads CASSQDTGAYEQYF. The CDR3 nucleotides are TGTGCCAGCAGCCAAGATACGGGAGCCTACGAGCAGTACTTC.

J is TRBJ2-7 and V is TRBV11-3; D is tentatively TRBD1 or TRBD2 (5 bases each). V gave up 1 base and J gave up 6 bases, with 22 bases separating them. Germline V gives CDR1 SGHNT, CDR2 YENEEA. This CDR3 region has 17 residues. CDR3 residues: CASSLGLRTSYGSEQYF. DNA of the CDR3: TGTGCCAGCAGCTTAGGGTTGCGGACAAGCTATGGGAGCGAGCAGTACTTC. Full variable domain (missing parts from reference TRBV11-3 and TRBJ2-7): EAGVVQSPRYKIIEKKQPVAFWCNPISGHNTLYWYLQNLGQGPELLIRYENEEAVDDSQLPKDRFSAERLKGVDSTLKIQPAELGDSAVYLCASSLGLRTSYGSEQYFGPGTRLTVT.

This clone has only one observation. V is TRBV4-2 and J is TRBJ1-1; 11 bases are a match to TRBD1. The germline gives CDR1 LGHNA, CDR2 YNFKEQ. The J segment lost 3 bases and the V segment lost 4 bases, leaving 10 bases of the junction unmatched. This CDR3 region has 17 residues. The CDR3 protein is CASSRGSDRGHDTEAFF. As DNA, the CDR3 is TGTGCCAGCAGCCGCGGCTCGGACAGGGGGCATGACACTGAAGCTTTCTTT.

The chain recombines TRBV2 with TRBJ2-2; 11 bases match TRBD2. The junction had 9 bases not matched to a gene; V was cut back by 6 bases and J by 0 bases. The CDR3 spans 18 residues. Germline CDR1 and CDR2: SNHLY and FYNNEI. In nucleotides, the CDR3 is TGTGCCAGCAGGCCAGTAGCGGGGGGGTTCGCGAACACCGGGGAGCTGTTTTTT. Translating it yields CASRPVAGGFANTGELFF.

The chain uses TRBV9 and TRBJ1-1; D unresolved. The V end lost 6 bases, the J end lost 1 base, and 10 bases lay between the germline ends. The CDR3 consists of 13 residues. Germline V lookup: CDR1 SGDLS, CDR2 YYNGEE. Here the CDR3 reads CASTPGPNTEAFF. The CDR3 region has the DNA TGTGCCAGCACCCCGGGTCCGAACACTGAAGCTTTCTTT.

V is TRBV18 and J is TRBJ2-1, with TRBD2 matching 11 bases. The germline V gene has CDR1 KGHSH and CDR2 LQKENI. The CDR3 length is 18 residues. The V and J ends lost 0 bases and 2 bases, in that order; junction bases with no gene match: 6. The DNA of the CDR3 is TGTGCCAGCTCACCACCGGGTAGCGGGGGGGCTGCCTACAATGAGCAGTTCTTC. Translation gives CASSPPGSGGAAYNEQFF.

The chain combines TRBV6-6 with TRBJ1-2, with 8 bases fitting TRBD1. The CDR3 is 14 amino acids. V lost 6 bases to trimming and J lost 4 bases; unmatched junction nucleotides: 7. CDR1 is MNHNY and CDR2 is SVGAGI in the germline V gene (reference sequence). The CDR3 bases are TGTGCCAGCAGGGAGGGACAGGCTGTCTATGGCTACACCTTC. It codes for CASREGQAVYGYTF.

The chain joins TRBV6-1 to TRBJ2-1, with D tentatively TRBD2 (5 bases). Trimming stripped 3 bases from V and 3 bases from J, with 21 bases between. The germline CDR1 and CDR2 sequences are MNHNS and SASEGT. The length of the CDR3 is 18 residues. CDR3 sequence reads: CASSDRRPDSGSYNEQFF. The CDR3 coding sequence is TGTGCCAGCAGTGATCGGCGTCCGGATTCGGGGAGCTACAATGAGCAGTTCTTC.

The rearrangement links TRBV5-4 to TRBJ2-5; 9 bases line up with TRBD1. This CDR3 is 14 amino acids long. V lost 7 bases and J lost 5; bases outside the gene matches: 9. Germline assignment: CDR1 SGHNT and CDR2 YYREEE (reference sequence). CDR3 nucleotide sequence: TGTGCCAGCCAGAAACAGGGGGCCGGGGAGACCCAGTACTTC. This gives the protein CASQKQGAGETQYF.

DNA for the CDR3: TGTGCCAGCAGTGTACTGAGGATGGGCTACACCTTC. As protein: CASSVLRMGYTF. This chain uses TRBV6-4 with TRBJ1-2; D uncertain. Germline V gene sequence: CDR1 MRHNA, CDR2 SNTAGT. The V end was cut by 4 bases, the J end by 8 bases, with 11 bases between. CDR3 length equals 12 residues.

This chain uses TRBV11-2 with TRBJ2-3, with 10 bases lining up with TRBD2. V trimming: 5 bases; J trimming: 2 bases; junction bases outside the gene matches: 13. Germline V gene sequence: CDR1 SGHAT, CDR2 FQNNGV. The CDR3 extends over 18 amino acids. The CDR3, as DNA: TGTGCCAGCAGCCTCTCGCACATAGCGGGAGGTAACACAGATACGCAGTATTTT. Translating it yields CASSLSHIAGGNTDTQYF.

This clone was found a few times. The chain recombines TRBV25-1 with TRBJ2-3, with 9 bases lining up with TRBD2. This CDR3 is 14 amino acids long. V dropped 7 bases and J dropped 4; count of bases not matched to a gene: 6. Germline-derived CDR1 and CDR2 are MGHDK and SYGVNS. The CDR3 sequence is CASTGRGGPDTQYF. The CDR3 DNA reads TGTGCCAGCACGGGGCGGGGGGGCCCAGATACGCAGTATTTT.

The rearrangement uses TRBV5-4 and TRBJ1-2; tentative D call: TRBD1 (6 bases). CDR3 length: 15 amino acids. V was trimmed by 0 bases and J by 6 bases, leaving 15 bases between them. The germline V gene encodes CDR1 SGHNT and CDR2 YYREEE (reference sequence). CDR3: CASSLGLTGGNGYTF. The CDR3 DNA is TGTGCCAGCAGCTTGGGGTTGACAGGCGGGAATGGCTACACCTTC.

The J gene is TRBJ1-2, the V gene TRBV7-9; 7 bases agree with TRBD1. After removal of 4 bases from V and 7 bases from J, the junction contained 3 bases not matched to a gene. The germline gives CDR1 SEHNR, CDR2 FQNEAQ (reference sequence). CDR3 length: 12 residues. CDR3 bases: TGTGCCAGCAGCTGGGACAGAGTTGGCTACACCTTC. It encodes CASSWDRVGYTF.

The chain links TRBV6-6 to TRBJ1-5; D remains ambiguous. The V end lost 7 bases, the J end lost 2 bases, and 12 bases lay between the germline ends. Germline CDR1 reads MNHNY; CDR2 reads SVGAGI (reference sequence). The length of the CDR3 is 14 residues. CDR3 loop: CASTSGSGNQPQHF. CDR3 DNA: TGTGCCAGCACCTCGGGTAGTGGCAATCAGCCCCAGCATTTT.

The chain employs TRBV11-2 and TRBJ2-1, with TRBD2 as a possible D gene (5 bases). Germline V lookup: CDR1 SGHAT, CDR2 FQNNGV. This CDR3 is 15 amino acids long. V was clipped by 6 bases and J by 2 bases, with 14 bases between them. CDR3 nucleotides: TGTGCCAGCAGTCGGAGCGGTATAACCTACAATGAGCAGTTCTTC. Amino acid sequence: CASSRSGITYNEQFF.